These 16 T cell receptor beta chains were all obtained from the same sample, sequenced in a study of cytomegalovirus exposure and HLA in healthy donors. PCR involved 60 Vbeta and 13 Jbeta primers. Produced via immunoSEQ multiplex PCR; TCRdb's table is partial and in-frame only. Among approximately 89,000 clones listed, 75% to 90% were seen once. Sequencing was performed on PBMCs. These receptors were collected from a man in his forties in good health and CMV-seropositive.

The chain joins TRBV23-1 to TRBJ2-1; TRBD2 is a possible D gene (5 bases). TRBV23-1 is reported as an ORF; its role is uncertain. V lost 6 bases, J lost 0 bases, and 15 bases lay in between. The CDR3 spans 16 residues. CDR3 bases: TGCGCCAGCAGACCGAGGGTTATTCACTCCTACAATGAGCAGTTCTTC. It codes for CASRPRVIHSYNEQFF.

The chain uses TRBV9 and TRBJ2-3; 7 positions match TRBD2. J gave up 0 bases and V 7 bases, and 8 bases lay outside the gene matches. CDR3 length equals 15 residues. Germline assignment: CDR1 SGDLS and CDR2 YYNGEE. CDR3 sequence reads: CASSASSGSTDTQYF. The CDR3 DNA reads TGTGCCAGCTCCGCTTCTAGCGGAAGCACAGATACGCAGTATTTT.

For the CDR3, the DNA is TGCGCCAGCAGTGAGCCGGGACAGGTTAACACCGGGGAGCTGTTTTTT. Its protein product is CASSEPGQVNTGELFF. The gene calls are TRBV10-2 and TRBJ2-2; TRBD1 matches 8 bases. The CDR3 spans 16 residues. Unmatched junction bases numbered 4, after V lost 2 bases and J lost 2 bases. The germline V gene has CDR1 WSHSY and CDR2 SAAADI.

The chain is built from TRBV28 and TRBJ2-7, with D possibly being TRBD2 (6 bases). The CDR3 sequence is 12 residues long. Per the germline V gene, CDR1 is MDHEN and CDR2 is SYDVKM. V was cut by 1 base and J by 7 bases, with 8 bases left in between. The CDR3, as DNA: TGTGCCAGCAGTTTATTGGGGGGAGAGCAGTACTTC. Encoded protein: CASSLLGGEQYF.

The chain couples TRBV30 to TRBJ2-7; D gene unclear. CDR3 length: 13 residues. The germline V gene has CDR1 GTSNPN and CDR2 SVGIG (reference sequence). V was pared by 1 base and J by 6 bases, with 13 bases between. The CDR3 loop is CAWSAGQGFEQYF. The CDR3 DNA reads TGTGCCTGGAGTGCGGGTCAAGGTTTCGAGCAGTACTTC.

The CDR3 here is CASSLGEGYEQYF. The DNA for the CDR3 is TGCGCCAGCAGCTTGGGGGAGGGGTACGAGCAGTACTTC. J is TRBJ2-7 and V is TRBV5-1; 7 positions match TRBD2. CDR3 length: 13 residues. The V segment lost 0 bases and the J segment 4 bases; nucleotides outside the gene matches: 1. CDR1 and CDR2 from the germline V gene are SGHRS and YFSETQ.

The genes are TRBV27 and TRBJ2-1, with D possibly TRBD2 on 6 matching bases. The CDR3 consists of 15 residues. CDR1 is MNHEY, CDR2 SMNVEV, per germline (reference sequence). V was pared by 5 bases and J by 0 bases, with 11 bases between. The CDR3 DNA sequence: TGTGCCAGCAGTCCCCGCGGGACCTCCTACAATGAGCAGTTCTTC. This codes for CASSPRGTSYNEQFF.

The V and J genes are TRBV6-6 and TRBJ2-5; 9 positions match TRBD1. The CDR3 extends over 16 amino acids. J gave up 4 bases and V 4 bases, and 10 bases lay outside the gene matches. CDR1 and CDR2 (germline): MNHNY, SVGAGI (reference sequence). The CDR3 loop is CASSWGATGGVETQYF. The CDR3 region has the DNA TGTGCCAGCAGTTGGGGAGCGACAGGGGGGGTAGAGACCCAGTACTTC.

The J gene is TRBJ2-7, the V gene TRBV4-1; 7 bases line up with TRBD1. CDR3 length: 14 amino acids. The germline CDR1 and CDR2 sequences are MGHRA and YSYEKL. J lost 2 bases, V lost 3 bases, and 4 bases had no gene match. As DNA, the CDR3 is TGCGCCAGCAGCCAGCTACAGGGGACCTACGAGCAGTACTTC. This encodes CASSQLQGTYEQYF.

V is TRBV7-3 and J is TRBJ2-1, with a tentative D call TRBD2 (5 bases). Germline lookup yields CDR1 SGHTA and CDR2 FQGTGA. This CDR3 has 18 residues. V shed 0 bases and J shed 3 bases, with 18 bases lying between them. CDR3 nucleotide sequence: TGTGCCAGCAGCTTAACCGGGGTTGATAGACTACTCTACAATGAGCAGTTCTTC. Protein product: CASSLTGVDRLLYNEQFF.

The rearrangement joins TRBV6-1 to TRBJ2-3; tentative D call: TRBD2 (5 bases). CDR3 length equals 14 residues. Between the trimmed V and J ends, which lost 7 bases and 4 bases, there was a span of 15 bases. CDR1 and CDR2 (germline): MNHNS, SASEGT. The CDR3 here is CASTRLGIADTQYF. CDR3 bases: TGTGCCAGCACTAGACTCGGGATCGCAGATACGCAGTATTTT.

Here the CDR3 reads CASSDTGNTDTQYF. The DNA for the CDR3 is TGTGCCAGCAGTGATACAGGGAACACAGATACGCAGTATTTT. The V call is TRBV6-1, the J call TRBJ2-3, with a weak D call TRBD1 (6 bases). The CDR3 runs to 14 residues. Per the germline V gene, CDR1 is MNHNS and CDR2 is SASEGT. Trimming stripped 3 bases from V and 2 bases from J, with 9 bases between.

The chain combines TRBV5-1 with TRBJ2-1; 10 nucleotides line up with TRBD2. Looked up from germline, CDR1 is SGHRS and CDR2 is YFSETQ. The CDR3 has 19 residues. After removal of 0 bases from V and 4 bases from J, the junction contained 13 bases not matched to a gene. DNA of the CDR3: TGCGCCAGCAGCTTGGCCCAGGGGGGTGCTAGCGGGAGTTACAATGAGCAGTTCTTC. Amino acid sequence: CASSLAQGGASGSYNEQFF. Together with reference TRBV5-1 and TRBJ2-1, the CDR3 gives the full variable domain: KAGVTQTPRYLIKTRGQQVTLSCSPISGHRSVSWYQQTPGQGLQFLFEYFSETQRNKGNFPGRFSGRQFSNSRSEMNVSTLELGDSALYLCASSLAQGGASGSYNEQFFGPGTRLTVL.

V usage is TRBV5-8 and J usage is TRBJ2-2; the match to TRBD1 covers 9 bases. The V gene's germline CDR1 is SGHTS and CDR2 YDEGEE. The CDR3 contains 16 residues. J gave up 2 bases and V 4 bases, and 6 bases lay outside the gene matches. The CDR3 DNA reads as TGTGCCAGCAGCCCGGGACAGGGCCTAAACACCGGGGAGCTGTTTTTT. Translating gives CASSPGQGLNTGELFF. The entire variable domain, with the rest obtained from reference TRBV5-8 and TRBJ2-2, is as follows: EAGVTQSPTHLIKTRGQQATLRCSPISGHTSVYWYQQALGLGLQFLLWYDEGEERNRGNFPPRFSGRQFPNYSSELNVNALELEDSALYLCASSPGQGLNTGELFFGEGSRLTVL.

The V call is TRBV7-9, the J call TRBJ2-5, with TRBD2 identical over 9 bases. There are 15 residues in the CDR3. Losses at the gene ends were 5 bases for V and 3 bases for J; bases not matched to a gene: 7. Germline-derived CDR1 and CDR2 are SEHNR and FQNEAQ (reference sequence). In DNA form, the CDR3 reads TGTGCCAGCAGCCCCAGCGGGGGGCGTAAAGAGACCCAGTACTTC. This gives the protein CASSPSGGRKETQYF. The whole variable domain, remainder taken from reference TRBV7-9 and TRBJ2-5, is DTGVSQNPRHKITKRGQNVTFRCDPISEHNRLYWYRQTLGQGPEFLTYFQNEAQLEKSRLLSDRFSAERPKGSFSTLEIQRTEQGDSAMYLCASSPSGGRKETQYFGPGTRLLVL.

J is TRBJ2-3 and V is TRBV27, with 8 bases fitting TRBD1. The V and J ends lost 5 bases and 3 bases, in that order; junction bases with no gene match: 10. CDR1 is MNHEY, CDR2 SMNVEV, per germline (reference sequence). The CDR3 loop spans 16 amino acids. CDR3 sequence reads: CASSPLRGLWTDTQYF. The CDR3, as DNA: TGTGCCAGCAGTCCCCTCAGGGGGCTTTGGACAGATACGCAGTATTTT.